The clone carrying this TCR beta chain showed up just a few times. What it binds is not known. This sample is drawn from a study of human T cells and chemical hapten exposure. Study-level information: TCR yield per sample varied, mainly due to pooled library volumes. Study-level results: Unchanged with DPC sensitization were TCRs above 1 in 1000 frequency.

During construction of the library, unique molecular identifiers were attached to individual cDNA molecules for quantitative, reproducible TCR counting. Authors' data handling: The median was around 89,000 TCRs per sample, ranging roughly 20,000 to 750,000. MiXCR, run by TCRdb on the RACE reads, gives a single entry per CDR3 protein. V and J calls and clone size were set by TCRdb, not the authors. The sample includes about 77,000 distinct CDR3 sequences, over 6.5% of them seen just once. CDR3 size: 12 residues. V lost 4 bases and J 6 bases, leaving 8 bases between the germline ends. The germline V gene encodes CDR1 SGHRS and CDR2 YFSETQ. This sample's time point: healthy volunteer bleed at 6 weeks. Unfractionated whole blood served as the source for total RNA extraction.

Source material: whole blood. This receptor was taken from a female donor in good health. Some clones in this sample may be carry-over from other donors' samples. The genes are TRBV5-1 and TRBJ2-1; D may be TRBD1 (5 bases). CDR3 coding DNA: TGCGCCAGCAGCGTGGACACCAATGAGCAGTTCTTC. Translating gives CASSVDTNEQFF. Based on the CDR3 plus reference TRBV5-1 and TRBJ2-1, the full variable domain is KAGVTQTPRYLIKTRGQQVTLSCSPISGHRSVSWYQQTPGQGLQFLFEYFSETQRNKGNFPGRFSGRQFSNSRSEMNVSTLELGDSALYLCASSVDTNEQFFGPGTRLTVL.